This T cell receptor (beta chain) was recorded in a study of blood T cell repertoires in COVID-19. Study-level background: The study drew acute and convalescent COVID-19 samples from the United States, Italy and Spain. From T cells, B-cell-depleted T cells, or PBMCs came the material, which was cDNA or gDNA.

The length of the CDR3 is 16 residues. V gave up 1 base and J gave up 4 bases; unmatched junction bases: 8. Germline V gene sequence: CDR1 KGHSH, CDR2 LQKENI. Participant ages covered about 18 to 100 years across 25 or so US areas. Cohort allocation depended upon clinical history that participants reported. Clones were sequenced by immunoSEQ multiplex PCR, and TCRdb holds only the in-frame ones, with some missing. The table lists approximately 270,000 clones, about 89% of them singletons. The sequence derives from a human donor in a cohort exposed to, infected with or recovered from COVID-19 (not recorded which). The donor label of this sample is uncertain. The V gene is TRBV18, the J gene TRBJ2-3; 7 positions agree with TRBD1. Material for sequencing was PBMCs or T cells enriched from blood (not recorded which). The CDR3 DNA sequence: TGTGCCAGCTCACCACGACTGAGACAGGGCCCAGATACGCAGTATTTT. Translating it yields CASSPRLRQGPDTQYF.